The source of this T cell receptor beta chain is a study of blood T cell repertoires in COVID-19. V was trimmed by 6 bases and J by 4 bases, leaving 8 bases between them. The germline gives CDR1 MDHEN, CDR2 SYDVKM. The CDR3 runs to 12 residues. Only in-frame clones appear in the TCRdb table, and some are missing; sequencing was by immunoSEQ multiplex PCR. The sample carries over 150,000 clones, about 90% recorded once. The sample consisted of PBMCs or T cells enriched from blood (not recorded which). This clonotype was obtained from a woman aged 45-65 years who had recovered from COVID-19. This chain links TRBV28 with TRBJ2-3; D ambiguous. CDR3 in DNA: TGTGCCAGCAGCTCAACACCAGATACGCAGTATTTT. Its translation is CASSSTPDTQYF.